The 24 T cell receptor beta chains reported below all come from one sample, sequenced in a study of shared clonotypes between healthy human individuals. As defined, naive CD8 cells were CD45RO-negative and positively selected for CCR7, with terminally differentiated effector memory CD45RA+ cells excluded. Data came from immunoSEQ multiplex PCR; TCRdb stores just in-frame clones and leaves some out. The sample lists around 1.9 million clones; roughly 93% were seen once. The sample taken for sequencing was naive CD8+ T cells from PBMCs. These receptors were obtained from a man aged 18 to 35 in good health. Some clones in this sample may be carry-over from other donors' samples.

This clone was seen once. This sequence joins TRBV27 and TRBJ2-1; 13 bases match TRBD2. The CDR3 runs to 15 residues. The junction had 6 bases not matched to a gene; V was cut back by 5 bases and J by 8 bases. Germline CDR1 reads MNHEY; CDR2 reads SMNVEV (reference sequence). The CDR3, as DNA: TGTGCCAGCAGTCCGGGACTAGCGGGGTGGGATGAGCAGTTCTTC. Translation gives CASSPGLAGWDEQFF.

This clone was counted once. The same CDR3 also results from other DNA sequences found in this sample. The rearrangement uses TRBV9 and TRBJ2-2, with D unclear. V was shortened by 4 bases and J by 3 bases, with 4 bases between the two germline ends. CDR1 is SGDLS, CDR2 YYNGEE, per germline. The CDR3 length is 12 residues. The CDR3 is CASSLYTGELFF. CDR3 in DNA: TGTGCCAGCAGCCTCTACACCGGGGAGCTGTTTTTT.

This chain connects TRBV21-1 to TRBJ2-5; TRBD2 is taken as the D call from the table, unchecked against the DNA. TRBV21-1 is a recognized pseudogene. This CDR3 has 17 amino acids. CDR3 DNA: TGTGCCAGCAGCAAAGTGGGGGCTAGCGGCCCTCAAGAGACCCAGTACTTC. It codes for CASSKVGASGPQETQYF.

The V and J genes are TRBV27 and TRBJ1-6, with a possible D match to TRBD1 (6 bases). CDR3 size: 13 residues. Per germline, CDR1 MNHEY and CDR2 SMNVEV (reference sequence). The ends were cut back, 3 bases at V and 8 bases at J, with 8 bases in the middle. The CDR3 region is CASSFEGDSPLHF. DNA of the CDR3: TGTGCCAGCAGTTTCGAGGGGGATTCACCCCTCCACTTT.

This chain uses TRBV10-1 with TRBJ1-2; D is unclear. The CDR3 contains 13 residues. Looked up from germline, CDR1 is WNHNN and CDR2 is SYGVQD (reference sequence). The V end lost 6 bases, the J end lost 7 bases, and 15 bases lay between the germline ends. CDR3 DNA sequence: TGCGCCAGCAGCCCCATCCCGTTGGGTGGCTACACCTTC. It yields the protein CASSPIPLGGYTF.

V usage is TRBV28 and J usage is TRBJ1-2; 7 bases map to TRBD1. The V gene end was trimmed by 1 base and the J gene end by 7 bases; junction bases not matched to a gene: 0. Germline CDR1 is MDHEN and CDR2 is SYDVKM. This CDR3 is built from 12 residues. CDR3 nucleotide sequence: TGTGCCAGCAGTTTATCAGGGGGTGGCTACACCTTC. Encoded protein: CASSLSGGGYTF.

Points on this clone: This sample also contains other DNA sequences that code for the same CDR3. The V and J genes are TRBV27 and TRBJ2-7; 7 positions agree with TRBD1. The junction had 5 bases not matched to a gene; V was cut back by 5 bases and J by 4 bases. CDR3 size: 13 residues. Germline CDR1 MNHEY, CDR2 SMNVEV (reference sequence). The DNA for the CDR3 is TGTGCCAGCAGTCAGGGACAGACATACGAGCAGTACTTC. Protein product: CASSQGQTYEQYF.

Notes on this clone: A much larger clonotype is one base distant, so this may be a read error. The sample contains more than one DNA sequence encoding this CDR3. Here the CDR3 reads CASSLRSSYEQYF. CDR3 nucleotide sequence: TGTGCCAGCAGTTTACGGAGCTCCTACGAGCAGTACTTC. V and J are TRBV28 and TRBJ2-7; D is unclear. V dropped 2 bases and J dropped 0 bases, with 5 bases sitting between them. Germline assignment: CDR1 MDHEN and CDR2 SYDVKM. CDR3 length: 13 residues.

V gene TRBV10-3 combines with J gene TRBJ2-5, with 12 bases that match TRBD2. The J call may be mistaken, given a closer DNA end match to TRBJ2-7. This CDR3 spans 16 amino acids. Germline-derived CDR1 and CDR2 are ENHRY and SYGVKD. The chain's CDR3 is CAISAIGTSGSYEQYF. In DNA, the CDR3 is TGTGCCATCAGTGCGATCGGGACTAGCGGGTCCTACGAGCAGTACTTC.

The chain couples TRBV6-5 to TRBJ1-2; D uncertain. The CDR3 loop spans 13 amino acids. CDR1 and CDR2 (germline): MNHEY, SVGAGI. V was cut by 8 bases and J by 2 bases, with 12 bases left in between. The DNA for the CDR3 is TGTGCCAGCCGGCCCGAATTGAACTATGGCTACACCTTC. Protein sequence: CASRPELNYGYTF.

The V and J genes are TRBV19 and TRBJ2-5; 7 bases map to TRBD2. Germline loops: CDR1 LNHDA, CDR2 SQIVND (reference sequence). The J segment lost 2 bases and the V segment lost 4 bases, leaving 1 base of the junction unmatched. The CDR3 loop spans 13 amino acids. The CDR3 spells CASSRTSQETQYF. As DNA, the CDR3 is TGTGCCAGTAGTAGGACTAGTCAAGAGACCCAGTACTTC.

The chain couples TRBV7-9 to TRBJ2-1, with TRBD1 as a possible D gene (6 bases). CDR1 SEHNR and CDR2 FQNEAQ come from the germline V gene (reference sequence). V was clipped by 4 bases and J by 3 bases, with 16 bases between them. The CDR3 loop spans 16 amino acids. CDR3 coding DNA: TGTGCCAGCAGCTCATTTTTAGCAGGGGACTACAATGAGCAGTTCTTC. Translated, it gives CASSSFLAGDYNEQFF.

This clone came up a few times. The CDR3: CASSFWGSGYTF. The CDR3 DNA is TGTGCCAGCAGCTTTTGGGGAAGTGGCTACACCTTC. V and J are TRBV5-6 and TRBJ1-2; no definite D call. CDR3 length: 12 amino acids. V gave up 2 bases and J gave up 7 bases, with 9 bases separating them. The germline V gene has CDR1 SGHDT and CDR2 YYEEEE. The whole variable domain, filled in from reference TRBV5-6 and TRBJ1-2, reads DAGVTQSPTHLIKTRGQQVTLRCSPKSGHDTVSWYQQALGQGPQFIFQYYEEEERQRGNFPDRFSGHQFPNYSSELNVNALLLGDSALYLCASSFWGSGYTFGSGTRLTVV.

The gene calls are TRBV19 and TRBJ1-2; D unresolved. V lost 1 base and J 4 bases, leaving 7 bases between the germline ends. This CDR3 spans 13 amino acids. The germline V gene has CDR1 LNHDA and CDR2 SQIVND (reference sequence). Here the CDR3 DNA reads TGTGCCAGTAGTATAGGGCGGAGCTATGGCTACACCTTC. It specifies CASSIGRSYGYTF.

Regarding this clone: Other DNA sequences from this sample encode an identical CDR3 as well. V and J are TRBV7-9 and TRBJ2-1; D remains ambiguous. Germline V gene data show CDR1 as SEHNR and CDR2 as FQNEAQ (reference sequence). The V end was cut by 4 bases, the J end by 4 bases, with 8 bases between. The CDR3 totals 13 residues. As DNA, the CDR3 is TGTGCCAGCAGCTCCCCGGATTACAATGAGCAGTTCTTC. Translated, it gives CASSSPDYNEQFF.

This clone appeared a single time. V gene TRBV15 combines with J gene TRBJ2-3; D remains unclear. Germline loops: CDR1 LNHNV, CDR2 YYDKDF (reference sequence). CDR3 length: 17 residues. Deletions cut 2 bases from V and 2 bases from J, with 17 bases between. CDR3 DNA sequence: TGTGCCACCAGCAGACGTATCCCCTTCACGAACACAGATACGCAGTATTTT. Its protein is CATSRRIPFTNTDTQYF.

J is TRBJ2-3 and V is TRBV6-1; TRBD2 matches 8 bases. V was pared by 5 bases and J by 1 base, with 5 bases of the junction left unmatched. CDR3 length: 15 residues. Germline V gene lookup returns CDR1 MNHNS and CDR2 SASEGT. CDR3 sequence reads: CASSSGRAGTDTQYF. CDR3 DNA: TGTGCCAGCAGTTCCGGGAGGGCCGGCACAGATACGCAGTATTTT.

Points on this clone: At the DNA level, this CDR3 is encoded by other sequences in the same sample as well. The chain uses TRBV27 and TRBJ2-5; D gene uncertain. This CDR3 spans 13 amino acids. Trimming cost V 1 base and J 2 bases, with 5 bases left between them. The germline CDR1 and CDR2 sequences are MNHEY and SMNVEV (reference sequence). The CDR3 nucleotides are TGTGCCAGCAGTTTATTGGGTCAAGAGACCCAGTACTTC. Protein product: CASSLLGQETQYF.

The rearrangement uses TRBV6-1 and TRBJ2-7; tentative D call: TRBD2 (7 bases). The V end was cut by 1 base, the J end by 1 base, with 11 bases between. There are 15 residues in the CDR3. Germline lookup yields CDR1 MNHNS and CDR2 SASEGT. CDR3 region: CASSEEEGGSYEQYF. CDR3 DNA sequence: TGTGCCAGCAGTGAAGAGGAGGGGGGGTCCTACGAGCAGTACTTC.

The chain is built from TRBV28 and TRBJ1-5; maybe TRBD1 (6 bases). Germline V gives CDR1 MDHEN, CDR2 SYDVKM. V lost 3 bases and J 0 bases, leaving 15 bases between the germline ends. This CDR3 contains 17 residues. CDR3 amino acids: CASSFVGGGYSNQPQHF. DNA for the CDR3: TGTGCCAGCAGTTTTGTGGGGGGCGGGTATAGCAATCAGCCCCAGCATTTT.

V usage is TRBV11-1 and J usage is TRBJ2-7; D is perhaps TRBD2 (6 bases). The CDR3 extends over 15 amino acids. Trimming pared 4 bases from V and 5 bases from J, leaving 18 bases between. Germline CDR1 reads SGHAT; CDR2 reads FQDESV (reference sequence). Here the CDR3 reads CASSSSEGPTHEQYF. The DNA of the CDR3 is TGTGCCAGCAGCTCGTCGGAGGGGCCGACCCACGAGCAGTACTTC. Full variable domain (missing parts from reference TRBV11-1 and TRBJ2-7): EAEVAQSPRYKITEKSQAVAFWCDPISGHATLYWYRQILGQGPELLVQFQDESVVDDSQLPKDRFSAERLKGVDSTLKIQPAELGDSAMYLCASSSSEGPTHEQYFGPGTRLTVT.

This clone was found once. The chain carries TRBV27 and TRBJ1-5; 11 positions agree with TRBD1. The germline gives CDR1 MNHEY, CDR2 SMNVEV (reference sequence). The ends lost 4 bases at V and 5 bases at J; junction bases unmatched: 1. The CDR3 extends over 14 amino acids. The CDR3 DNA reads as TGTGCCAGCAGTTGGACAGGGGGCCATCAGCCCCAGCATTTT. This codes for CASSWTGGHQPQHF.

J is TRBJ2-6 and V is TRBV15; 7 nucleotides agree with TRBD1. Germline assignment: CDR1 LNHNV and CDR2 YYDKDF (reference sequence). CDR3 length: 17 amino acids. V lost 0 bases and J lost 3; bases outside the gene matches: 5. CDR3 nucleotides: TGTGCCACCAGCAGAGATGGGACAGTGAATGGGGCCAACGTCCTGACTTTC. Its translation is CATSRDGTVNGANVLTF.

This chain joins TRBV27 and TRBJ1-4; D might be TRBD1 (5 bases). CDR3 length equals 15 residues. Trimming took off 0 bases at V and 8 bases at J, with 13 bases between the two ends. CDR1 MNHEY and CDR2 SMNVEV come from the germline V gene (reference sequence). The DNA of the CDR3 is TGTGCCAGCAGTTTATCGTGGGGGGGAGACGAAAAACTGTTTTTT. It yields the protein CASSLSWGGDEKLFF.